Each of the 23 T cell receptor beta chains below was sequenced from the same sample in a study of blood T cell repertoires in COVID-19. Sequenced by immunoSEQ multiplex PCR; TCRdb stores in-frame clones only, minus some. The sample lists more than 90,000 clones, roughly 80% seen once, with 5.5% to 7% in the top ten. Source material: peripheral blood. These receptors all come from a man in his 70s with acute or convalescent COVID-19.

The chain links TRBV5-6 to TRBJ1-1; 7 bases agree with TRBD1. The germline V gene has CDR1 SGHDT and CDR2 YYEEEE. This CDR3 region has 14 residues. Trimming cost V 4 bases and J 4 bases; bases outside gene matches: 7. In DNA, the CDR3 is TGTGCCAGCAGCCTACTGACAGGGCGCACTGAAGCTTTCTTT. Encoded protein: CASSLLTGRTEAFF.

This clone was observed once. The chain joins TRBV4-2 to TRBJ1-5; possible D gene TRBD1, 5 bases. The ends were cut back, 3 bases at V and 1 base at J, with 10 bases in the middle. Germline V lookup: CDR1 LGHNA, CDR2 YNFKEQ. This CDR3 is built from 15 residues. This CDR3 is CASSQDNGSNQPQHF. CDR3 DNA: TGTGCCAGCAGCCAGGACAATGGGAGCAATCAGCCCCAGCATTTT.

The CDR3 spells CASSLVSDRDTGELFF. CDR3 bases: TGTGCCAGCAGCTTAGTATCCGACAGGGACACCGGGGAGCTGTTTTTT. The V and J genes are TRBV11-2 and TRBJ2-2; 7 bases map to TRBD1. The V and J ends lost 1 base and 3 bases, in that order; junction bases with no gene match: 5. In germline, CDR1 is SGHAT, CDR2 FQNNGV. CDR3 length: 16 residues.

The chain combines TRBV6-6 with TRBJ1-2, with 7 bases fitting TRBD1. The CDR3 loop spans 16 amino acids. From germline, CDR1 is MNHNY and CDR2 SVGAGI (reference sequence). The V and J ends lost 4 bases and 2 bases, in that order; junction bases with no gene match: 10. CDR3 in amino acids: CASSSAGTDGNYGYTF. In nucleotides, the CDR3 is TGTGCCAGCAGTTCCGCCGGGACAGACGGCAACTATGGCTACACCTTC.

In nucleotides, the CDR3 is TGTGCTAGTGGTTTGGGACAGAGTCATCAAGAGACCCAGTACTTC. It specifies CASGLGQSHQETQYF. The chain links TRBV12-5 to TRBJ2-5; TRBD1 is a possible D gene (5 bases). The germline CDR1 and CDR2 sequences are LGHNT and FRNRAP. The CDR3 extends over 15 amino acids. Between the trimmed V and J ends, which lost 1 base and 2 bases, there was a span of 11 bases.

V is TRBV18 and J is TRBJ2-2, with TRBD1 identical over 10 bases. Losses at the gene ends were 2 bases for V and 4 bases for J; bases not matched to a gene: 7. The CDR3 is 17 amino acids. The germline gives CDR1 KGHSH, CDR2 LQKENI. The CDR3 DNA follows: TGTGCCAGCTCACCAGCGGACAGGGGGACGGGCACCGGGGAGCTGTTTTTT. Residues: CASSPADRGTGTGELFF.

V usage is TRBV28 and J usage is TRBJ2-7; D might be TRBD1 (5 bases). V was pared by 4 bases and J by 4 bases, with 11 bases between. The length of the CDR3 is 13 residues. Germline V lookup: CDR1 MDHEN, CDR2 SYDVKM. The CDR3 loop reads CASSSDSFYEQYF. DNA of the CDR3: TGTGCCAGCAGTTCTGACAGTTTTTACGAGCAGTACTTC.

This clone turned up a few times. The rearrangement links TRBV24-1 to TRBJ2-1; 11 bases fit TRBD2. The germline V gene encodes CDR1 KGHDR and CDR2 SFDVKD. The CDR3 sequence is 15 residues long. The V and J ends lost 7 bases and 4 bases, in that order; junction bases with no gene match: 5. The CDR3, as DNA: TGTGCCACCAGATTACTAGCGGGGGAATACAATGAGCAGTTCTTC. Encoded protein: CATRLLAGEYNEQFF.

This clone was seen a handful of times. The J gene is TRBJ2-1, the V gene TRBV19, with TRBD2 as a possible D gene (5 bases). Trimming left V 7 bases short and J 1 base short, with 8 bases between. The germline gives CDR1 LNHDA, CDR2 SQIVND (reference sequence). The CDR3 is 13 residues long. CDR3 bases: TGTGCCAGTAACAGCGGATCCTACAATGAGCAGTTCTTC. Translated: CASNSGSYNEQFF.

This chain joins TRBV6-5 and TRBJ1-1; TRBD1 agrees at 8 bases. The CDR3 spans 13 residues. V lost 6 bases and J lost 6; bases outside the gene matches: 6. From germline, CDR1 is MNHEY and CDR2 SVGAGI. The CDR3 DNA is TGTGCCAGCAGCCTAATGACAGGGGCTGAAGCTTTCTTT. Its translation is CASSLMTGAEAFF.

This clone has just one count. The rearrangement links TRBV2 to TRBJ2-5; 10 nucleotides match TRBD2. V trimming: 2 bases; J trimming: 5 bases; junction bases outside the gene matches: 2. This CDR3 spans 14 amino acids. Per the germline V gene, CDR1 is SNHLY and CDR2 is FYNNEI. The CDR3 DNA follows: TGTGCCAGCAGTGAACCAGCGGGGGGGGAGACCCAGTACTTC. It encodes CASSEPAGGETQYF.

The chain couples TRBV5-4 to TRBJ2-7; TRBD2 matches 8 bases. Germline trimming cut 4 bases from V and 5 bases from J; bases unmatched to any gene: 11. Germline CDR1 is SGHNT and CDR2 is YYREEE (reference sequence). The length of the CDR3 is 15 residues. CDR3 sequence: CASSPRGGRENEQYF. CDR3 nucleotides: TGTGCCAGCAGCCCTCGGGGGGGGCGTGAAAACGAGCAGTACTTC.

This clone was observed a few times. This chain joins TRBV4-2 and TRBJ2-5; 13 bases line up with TRBD2. The CDR3 is made up of 18 amino acids. The V segment lost 4 bases and the J segment 1 base; nucleotides outside the gene matches: 9. CDR1 and CDR2 from the germline V gene are LGHNA and YNFKEQ. CDR3 nucleotide sequence: TGTGCCAGCAGCCGACGACTAGCGGGAGGCACGACCCAAGAGACCCAGTACTTC. Translation: CASSRRLAGGTTQETQYF.

J is TRBJ1-1 and V is TRBV19; D remains unclear. The CDR3 sequence is 13 residues long. Germline V gene sequence: CDR1 LNHDA, CDR2 SQIVND (reference sequence). V was shortened by 5 bases and J by 1 base, with 8 bases between the two germline ends. The CDR3 sequence is CASSAAQNTEAFF. The CDR3 region has the DNA TGTGCCAGTAGTGCGGCCCAGAACACTGAAGCTTTCTTT.

This clone was found once. The rearrangement links TRBV2 to TRBJ2-5; D not resolved. This CDR3 is built from 14 residues. Germline CDR1 SNHLY, CDR2 FYNNEI. Trimming shortened V by 3 bases and J by 0 bases, and 8 bases separated the two germline ends. CDR3 nucleotides: TGTGCCAGCAGTGACCAGGAATACCAAGAGACCCAGTACTTC. Protein: CASSDQEYQETQYF.

V and J are TRBV9 and TRBJ2-3; TRBD2 matches at 7 bases. Germline V gives CDR1 SGDLS, CDR2 YYNGEE. V trimming: 3 bases; J trimming: 2 bases; junction bases outside the gene matches: 6. There are 15 residues in the CDR3. CDR3 residues: CASSEGGGSTDTQYF. The CDR3 nucleotides are TGTGCCAGCAGCGAGGGCGGGGGATCCACAGATACGCAGTATTTT.

This clone has more than one count but fewer than ten. The rearrangement uses TRBV2 and TRBJ1-6, with D perhaps matching TRBD1 (6 bases). Germline CDR1 SNHLY, CDR2 FYNNEI. This CDR3 is built from 16 residues. Trimming removed 2 bases at V and 7 bases at J, with 15 bases between. This chain's CDR3 is CASSEMAGVWNSPLHF. CDR3 coding DNA: TGTGCCAGCAGTGAAATGGCAGGGGTTTGGAATTCACCCCTCCACTTT.

Comment on this clone: Other DNA variants within this sample encode the same CDR3. The genes are TRBV9 and TRBJ2-1, with D perhaps TRBD2 (6 bases). This CDR3 region has 15 residues. V was cut by 0 bases and J by 4 bases, with 11 bases left in between. Germline-derived CDR1 and CDR2 are SGDLS and YYNGEE. CDR3 in amino acids: CASSVVSGTYNEQFF. The CDR3 nucleotides read TGTGCCAGCAGCGTAGTTAGCGGCACTTACAATGAGCAGTTCTTC. Using reference TRBV9 and TRBJ2-1 for the parts outside the CDR3, the full variable domain is DSGVTQTPKHLITATGQRVTLRCSPRSGDLSVYWYQQSLDQGLQFLIQYYNGEERAKGNILERFSAQQFPDLHSELNLSSLELGDSALYFCASSVVSGTYNEQFFGPGTRLTVL.

The gene calls are TRBV10-1 and TRBJ2-3, with TRBD2 matching 10 bases. The CDR3 is 15 amino acids. Germline values: CDR1 WNHNN, CDR2 SYGVQD (reference sequence). V shed 9 bases and J 6 bases; nucleotides not matched to a gene: 12. In nucleotides, the CDR3 is TGCGCCAGACCCGCACTAGCGGGACCGAGGGATACGCAGTATTTT. Translating it yields CARPALAGPRDTQYF.

V usage is TRBV19 and J usage is TRBJ2-5, with 7 bases identical to TRBD2. V trimming: 5 bases; J trimming: 6 bases; junction bases outside the gene matches: 9. From germline, CDR1 is LNHDA and CDR2 SQIVND (reference sequence). The CDR3 is 14 amino acids. In DNA, the CDR3 is TGTGCCAGTAGTGTCGGGGAGGGTAGGAAGACCCAGTACTTC. Its translation is CASSVGEGRKTQYF.

The chain links TRBV30 to TRBJ2-7; 7 bases fit TRBD1. CDR1 and CDR2 from the germline V gene are GTSNPN and SVGIG (reference sequence). The CDR3 totals 13 residues. V trimming: 4 bases; J trimming: 3 bases; junction bases outside the gene matches: 6. The chain's CDR3 is CAWKRDRVYEQYF. CDR3 nucleotide sequence: TGTGCCTGGAAGCGCGACAGGGTCTACGAGCAGTACTTC.

The genes are TRBV29-1 and TRBJ2-1; TRBD2 might be the D (6 bases). Germline values: CDR1 SQVTM, CDR2 ANQGSEA. Trimming took 7 bases from V and 1 from J, leaving 11 bases between them. The CDR3 contains 13 residues. The CDR3 nucleotides are TGCAGCGGGGTAGCGGTTTCCTACAATGAGCAGTTCTTC. This encodes CSGVAVSYNEQFF.

J is TRBJ1-1 and V is TRBV28; TRBD1 might be the D (5 bases). Per germline, CDR1 MDHEN and CDR2 SYDVKM. This CDR3 is 14 amino acids long. Trimming took off 6 bases at V and 5 bases at J, with 16 bases between the two ends. CDR3 residues: CASSSDGAVTEAFF. The CDR3 DNA follows: TGTGCCAGCAGCAGCGATGGGGCTGTAACTGAAGCTTTCTTT. Full variable domain (remainder filled in from reference TRBV28 and TRBJ1-1): DVKVTQSSRYLVKRTGEKVFLECVQDMDHENMFWYRQDPGLGLRLIYFSYDVKMKEKGDIPEGYSVSREKKERFSLILESASTNQTSMYLCASSSDGAVTEAFFGQGTRLTVV.